This T cell receptor (beta chain) was documented in a study of control samples from healthy donors and cancer patients. Profiled with immunoSEQ multiplex PCR; TCRdb holds only in-frame clones, not every one. The sample shows 130,000 or so clones, just under 90% of them seen only once. CDR1 SGHDN and CDR2 FVKESK come from the germline V gene. This CDR3 has 16 amino acids. Trimming took 7 bases from V and 0 from J; bases not matched to a gene: 10. V and J are TRBV14 and TRBJ2-3; TRBD2 matches at 7 bases. The sequenced material came from PBMCs. The TCR originated in a man aged 45-65 years with head and neck cancer. For the CDR3, the DNA is TGTGCCAGCAAAAGAGCGACTAGCCCCAGCACAGATACGCAGTATTTT. The encoded protein is CASKRATSPSTDTQYF.